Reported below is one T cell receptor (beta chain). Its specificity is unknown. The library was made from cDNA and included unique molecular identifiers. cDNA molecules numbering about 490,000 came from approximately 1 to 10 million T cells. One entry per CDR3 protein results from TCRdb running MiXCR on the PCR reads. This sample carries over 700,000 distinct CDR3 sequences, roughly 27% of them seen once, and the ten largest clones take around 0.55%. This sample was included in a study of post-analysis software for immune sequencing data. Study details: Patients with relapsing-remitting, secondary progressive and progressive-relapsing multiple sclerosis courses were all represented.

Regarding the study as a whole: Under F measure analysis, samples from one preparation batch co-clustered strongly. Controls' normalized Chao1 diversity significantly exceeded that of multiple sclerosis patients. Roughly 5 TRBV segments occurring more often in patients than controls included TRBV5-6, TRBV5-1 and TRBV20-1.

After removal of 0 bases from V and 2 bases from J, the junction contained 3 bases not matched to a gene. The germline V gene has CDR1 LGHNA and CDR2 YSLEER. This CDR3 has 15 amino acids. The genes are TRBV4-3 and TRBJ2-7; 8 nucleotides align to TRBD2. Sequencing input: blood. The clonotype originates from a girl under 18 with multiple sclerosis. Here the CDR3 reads CASSQELAGTYEQYF. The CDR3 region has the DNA TGCGCCAGCAGCCAAGAGCTAGCGGGTACCTACGAGCAGTACTTC.